These 17 T cell receptor beta chains share one sample of origin, sequenced in a study of T cells in Graves' hyperthyroidism and ophthalmopathy. What was amplified from RNA transcripts were TCR beta CDR3 regions. Initially, a first-round RT-PCR of the TCR CDR3 employed the HTBI primer set. One entry per CDR3 protein, called by TCRdb with MiXCR from the multiplex PCR reads. Seen here are approximately 610,000 distinct CDR3 sequences, approximately 15% observed once, and the top ten hold about 20%. What was sequenced was blood. The source of these receptors is a woman younger than 35 with Graves' hyperthyroidism.

This clonotype has just a few counts. This chain connects TRBV3-1 to TRBJ1-6; D remains ambiguous. This CDR3 is 15 amino acids long. The V end lost 1 base, the J end lost 2 bases, and 6 bases lay between the germline ends. Germline loops: CDR1 LGHDT, CDR2 YNNKEL (reference sequence). CDR3 bases: TGTGCCAGCAGCCAAGTGGGAACCTATAATTCACCCCTCCACTTT. Translating gives CASSQVGTYNSPLHF.

This clonotype showed up many times. The chain uses TRBV20-1 and TRBJ2-7, with 8 positions matching TRBD1. Looked up from germline, CDR1 is DFQATT and CDR2 is SNEGSKA (reference sequence). CDR3 length: 13 amino acids. V lost 6 bases to trimming and J lost 6 bases; unmatched junction nucleotides: 10. The chain's CDR3 is CSARRAGGSEQYF. The CDR3 region has the DNA TGCAGTGCGCGGAGAGCAGGGGGCTCCGAGCAGTACTTC.

This clonotype has just a few counts. This chain joins TRBV5-1 and TRBJ2-1; D is possibly TRBD1 or TRBD2 (5 bases each). Trimming removed 2 bases from V and 5 bases from J, with 11 bases in between. The CDR3 has 14 residues. Germline loops: CDR1 SGHRS, CDR2 YFSETQ. The CDR3 here is CASSFGDGDNEQFF. The CDR3 region has the DNA TGCGCCAGCAGCTTCGGGGACGGAGACAATGAGCAGTTCTTC.

This clonotype has at least ten counts. This rearrangement joins TRBV7-2 to TRBJ2-7, with 8 positions matching TRBD1. J gave up 0 bases and V 6 bases, and 4 bases lay outside the gene matches. CDR3 size: 14 residues. Germline values: CDR1 SGHTA, CDR2 FQGNSA. The DNA for the CDR3 is TGTGCCAGCAGAGGACAGGGCCTCTCCTACGAGCAGTACTTC. Protein: CASRGQGLSYEQYF.

The chain recombines TRBV4-3 with TRBJ1-2; TRBD1 might be the D (5 bases). The CDR3 loop spans 15 amino acids. V was clipped by 5 bases and J by 3 bases, with 16 bases between them. CDR1 is LGHNA and CDR2 is YSLEER in the germline V gene. The CDR3 loop reads CASSLASGPDYGYTF. CDR3 nucleotides: TGCGCCAGCAGCTTGGCCTCAGGGCCGGACTATGGCTACACCTTC.

This clonotype was seen ten or more times. This chain joins TRBV2 and TRBJ1-1; D perhaps matches TRBD1 (6 bases). The V end lost 7 bases, the J end lost 3 bases, and 15 bases lay between the germline ends. CDR1 is SNHLY and CDR2 is FYNNEI in the germline V gene. This CDR3 region has 14 residues. The CDR3 sequence: CASIWRGADTEAFF. CDR3 nucleotide sequence: TGTGCCAGCATTTGGAGGGGGGCGGACACTGAAGCTTTCTTT. The full variable domain, rest sourced from reference TRBV2 and TRBJ1-1, is EPEVTQTPSHQVTQMGQEVILRCVPISNHLYFYWYRQILGQKVEFLVSFYNNEISEKSEIFDDQFSVERPDGSNFTLKIRSTKLEDSAMYFCASIWRGADTEAFFGQGTRLTVV.

In regard to this clonotype: This may be a read error, as it is one base from a much larger clone. The V and J genes are TRBV20-1 and TRBJ2-5; 9 bases match TRBD2. Germline CDR1 and CDR2: DFQATT and SNEGSKA (reference sequence). Trimming removed 3 bases from V and 2 bases from J; junction bases left unmatched: 13. There are 17 residues in the CDR3. CDR3: CSARPLRLAGMQETQYF. The DNA for the CDR3 is TGCAGTGCTAGGCCCCTCCGGCTAGCGGGAATGCAAGAGACCCAGTACTTC.

Many counts were recorded for this clonotype. In DNA, the CDR3 is TGTGCCAGCAGCTTAGATCCGGGGGGGACCTACGAGCAGTACTTC. This gives the protein CASSLDPGGTYEQYF. The chain carries TRBV11-2 and TRBJ2-7; 8 nucleotides match TRBD2. There are 15 residues in the CDR3. Germline V lookup: CDR1 SGHAT, CDR2 FQNNGV. Trimming took 0 bases from V and 2 from J; bases not matched to a gene: 3.

V and J are TRBV5-5 and TRBJ2-2, with TRBD1 identical over 9 bases. V lost 2 bases and J lost 4; bases outside the gene matches: 3. The CDR3 loop spans 15 amino acids. Germline-derived CDR1 and CDR2 are SGHKS and YYEKEE (reference sequence). This chain's CDR3 is CASSFGDRATGELFF. CDR3 bases: TGTGCCAGCAGCTTTGGGGACAGGGCCACCGGGGAGCTGTTTTTT.

This clonotype was counted many times. This chain links TRBV28 with TRBJ2-7; 8 nucleotides align to TRBD1. In germline, CDR1 is MDHEN, CDR2 SYDVKM. The V segment lost 3 bases and the J segment 2 bases; nucleotides outside the gene matches: 3. This CDR3 comprises 14 residues. CDR3 residues: CASSLTGAPYEQYF. The CDR3 DNA is TGTGCCAGCAGTTTGACAGGGGCTCCCTACGAGCAGTACTTC. Variable domain in full (rest from reference TRBV28 and TRBJ2-7): DVKVTQSSRYLVKRTGEKVFLECVQDMDHENMFWYRQDPGLGLRLIYFSYDVKMKEKGDIPEGYSVSREKKERFSLILESASTNQTSMYLCASSLTGAPYEQYFGPGTRLTVT.

This clonotype occurred many times. This chain connects TRBV12-3 or TRBV12-4 to TRBJ1-5; 12 bases match TRBD1. The V segment lost 3 bases and the J segment 2 bases; nucleotides outside the gene matches: 11. This CDR3 spans 19 amino acids. This CDR3 is CASSFGRDRGLNGNQPQHF. The CDR3 nucleotides are TGTGCCAGCAGTTTTGGAAGGGACAGGGGGCTAAACGGCAATCAGCCCCAGCATTTT.

At least ten counts were recorded for this clonotype. CDR3 in amino acids: CAWRALGDEKLFF. The CDR3 coding sequence is TGTGCCTGGAGGGCCTTAGGGGATGAAAAACTGTTTTTT. The genes are TRBV30 and TRBJ1-4, with D possibly TRBD1 on 5 matching bases. Germline V gene lookup returns CDR1 GTSNPN and CDR2 SVGIG (reference sequence). The CDR3 consists of 13 residues. The germline V and J ends were trimmed by 3 bases and 6 bases, with 11 bases remaining between them.

This chain joins TRBV20-1 and TRBJ1-2, with D possibly being TRBD1 (5 bases). Trimming removed 1 base from V and 4 bases from J, with 13 bases in between. CDR3 size: 14 residues. Germline values: CDR1 DFQATT, CDR2 SNEGSKA (reference sequence). Written as DNA, the CDR3 is TGCAGTGCTAGAGGTGACAGCCGCGGCTATGGCTACACCTTC. Translated, it gives CSARGDSRGYGYTF.

This clonotype was detected ten times or more. The CDR3 loop is CASSSGPRNEKLFF. CDR3 bases: TGTGCCAGCAGCTCGGGACCGCGTAATGAAAAACTGTTTTTT. V gene TRBV11-3 combines with J gene TRBJ1-4; D perhaps matches TRBD1 (5 bases). From germline, CDR1 is SGHNT and CDR2 YENEEA. V dropped 4 bases and J dropped 4 bases, with 10 bases sitting between them. The CDR3 contains 14 residues.

This clonotype was seen more than once but under ten times. V and J are TRBV6-5 and TRBJ2-3; no clear D. The CDR3 is 14 amino acids. V dropped 4 bases and J dropped 3 bases, with 11 bases sitting between them. Germline V gene lookup returns CDR1 MNHEY and CDR2 SVGAGI. The CDR3 nucleotides are TGTGCCAGCAGTTTACTCTCCCTTACAGATACGCAGTATTTT. Its protein product is CASSLLSLTDTQYF.

The chain carries TRBV30 and TRBJ1-2; 9 nucleotides line up with TRBD1. From germline, CDR1 is GTSNPN and CDR2 SVGIG (reference sequence). The CDR3 spans 13 residues. With V trimmed by 0 bases and J by 9 bases, 5 bases remained unmatched. The CDR3 is CAWSVHRGRSYTF. The CDR3 region has the DNA TGTGCCTGGAGTGTACACAGGGGGCGCAGCTACACCTTC.

In nucleotides, the CDR3 is TGCAGTGCTAGAGATCAACAGCGGGCGGCCTACAATGAGCAGTTCTTC. The encoded protein is CSARDQQRAAYNEQFF. The gene calls are TRBV20-1 and TRBJ2-1; weak D call: TRBD2 (6 bases). Germline loops: CDR1 DFQATT, CDR2 SNEGSKA (reference sequence). This CDR3 contains 16 residues. Trimming cost V 0 bases and J 2 bases, with 14 bases left between them.